This TCR beta chain came from a study of response to subunit inactivated influenza vaccine. The trim removed 4 bases at V and 4 bases at J, leaving 6 bases unmatched. CDR1 and CDR2 from the germline V gene are SQVTM and ANQGSEA. This CDR3 region has 13 residues. TCRdb processed the RT-PCR reads anew with MiXCR; each CDR3 protein has one entry. Of 530,000 or so distinct CDR3 sequences in the sample, 25% were seen once. This sequence joins TRBV29-1 and TRBJ2-5, with TRBD1 matching over 7 bases. The TCR originated in a man aged 50 to 60 who received an inactivated influenza vaccine. This material consisted of CD4+ T cells sorted from PBMCs, taken more than 4 days after vaccination. CDR3 DNA sequence: TGCAGCGTTGCGACGACAGGGATAGAGACCCAGTACTTC. Translation: CSVATTGIETQYF.